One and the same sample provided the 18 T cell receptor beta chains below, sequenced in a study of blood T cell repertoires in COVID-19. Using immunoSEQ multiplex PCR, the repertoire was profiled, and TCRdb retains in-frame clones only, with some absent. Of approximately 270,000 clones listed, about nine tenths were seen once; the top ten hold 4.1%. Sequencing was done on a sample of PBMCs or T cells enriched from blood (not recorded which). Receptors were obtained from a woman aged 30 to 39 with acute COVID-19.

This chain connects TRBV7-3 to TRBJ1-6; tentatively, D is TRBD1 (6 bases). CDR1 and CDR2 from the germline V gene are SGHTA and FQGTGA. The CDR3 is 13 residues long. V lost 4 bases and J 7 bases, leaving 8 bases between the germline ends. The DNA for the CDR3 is TGTGCCAGCAGCTCGACAGGAAATTCACCCCTCCACTTT. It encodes CASSSTGNSPLHF.

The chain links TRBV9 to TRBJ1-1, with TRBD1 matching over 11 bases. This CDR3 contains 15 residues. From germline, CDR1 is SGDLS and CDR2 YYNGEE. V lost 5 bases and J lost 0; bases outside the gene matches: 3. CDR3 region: CASRAGQGVNTEAFF. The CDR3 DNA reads TGTGCCAGCAGAGCGGGACAGGGGGTGAACACTGAAGCTTTCTTT.

In DNA, the CDR3 is TGTGCCAGCAGCTTAAGGACAGGACCCATGGGAGAGACCCAGTACTTC. Residues: CASSLRTGPMGETQYF. This sequence joins TRBV5-4 and TRBJ2-5; the match to TRBD1 covers 7 bases. The CDR3 has 16 amino acids. CDR1 is SGHNT and CDR2 is YYREEE in the germline V gene (reference sequence). After removal of 2 bases from V and 4 bases from J, the junction contained 11 bases not matched to a gene.

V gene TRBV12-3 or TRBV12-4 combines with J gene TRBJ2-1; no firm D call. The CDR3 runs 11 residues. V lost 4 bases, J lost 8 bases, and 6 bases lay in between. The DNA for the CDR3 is TGTGCCAGCAGTTCACGGGATGAGCAGTTCTTC. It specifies CASSSRDEQFF.

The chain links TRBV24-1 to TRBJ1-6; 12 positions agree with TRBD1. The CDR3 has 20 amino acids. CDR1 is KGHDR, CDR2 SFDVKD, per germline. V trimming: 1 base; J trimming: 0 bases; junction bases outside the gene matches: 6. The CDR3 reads CATSDLRDRGLDSYNSPLHF. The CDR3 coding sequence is TGTGCCACCAGTGATTTAAGGGACAGGGGGCTTGACTCCTATAATTCACCCCTCCACTTT.

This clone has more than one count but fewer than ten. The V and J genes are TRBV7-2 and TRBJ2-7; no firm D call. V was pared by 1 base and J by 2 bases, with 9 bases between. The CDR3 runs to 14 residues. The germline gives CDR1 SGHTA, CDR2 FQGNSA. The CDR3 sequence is CASSLGMTPYEQYF. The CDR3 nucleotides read TGTGCCAGCAGCTTAGGAATGACACCCTACGAGCAGTACTTC.

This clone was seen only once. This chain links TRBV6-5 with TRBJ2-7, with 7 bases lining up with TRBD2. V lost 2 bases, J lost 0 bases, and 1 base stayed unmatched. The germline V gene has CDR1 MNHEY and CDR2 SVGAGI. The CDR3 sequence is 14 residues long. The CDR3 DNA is TGTGCCAGCAGTTACCGCGGGAGCTCCTACGAGCAGTACTTC. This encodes CASSYRGSSYEQYF.

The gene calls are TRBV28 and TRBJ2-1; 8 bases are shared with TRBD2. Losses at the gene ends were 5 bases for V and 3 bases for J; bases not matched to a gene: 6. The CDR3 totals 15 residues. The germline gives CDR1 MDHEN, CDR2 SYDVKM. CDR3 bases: TGTGCCAGCAGTCCTAGCGGGCCCGGCTACAATGAGCAGTTCTTC. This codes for CASSPSGPGYNEQFF.

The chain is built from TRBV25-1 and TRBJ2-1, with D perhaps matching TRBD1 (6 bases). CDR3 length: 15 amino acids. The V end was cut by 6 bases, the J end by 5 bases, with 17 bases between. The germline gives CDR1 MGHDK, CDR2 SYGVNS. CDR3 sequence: CASRIQGILDNEQFF. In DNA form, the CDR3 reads TGTGCCAGCAGAATACAGGGTATTTTGGACAATGAGCAGTTCTTC.

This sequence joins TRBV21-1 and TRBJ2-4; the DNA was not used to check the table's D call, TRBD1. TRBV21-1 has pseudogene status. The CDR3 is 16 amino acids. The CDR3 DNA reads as TGTGCCAGCGGGCGGTTTTGGGGCCTAGCCAAAAACATTCAGTACTTC. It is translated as CASGRFWGLAKNIQYF.

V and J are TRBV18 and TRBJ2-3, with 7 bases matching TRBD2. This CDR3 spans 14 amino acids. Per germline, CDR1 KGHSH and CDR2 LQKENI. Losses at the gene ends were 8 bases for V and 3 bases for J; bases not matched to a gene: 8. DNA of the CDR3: TGTGCCAGCCAGGCGCGACTAGCAACAGATACGCAGTATTTT. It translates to CASQARLATDTQYF. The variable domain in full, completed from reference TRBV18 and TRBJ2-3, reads NAGVMQNPRHLVRRRGQEARLRCSPMKGHSHVYWYRQLPEEGLKFMVYLQKENIIDESGMPKERFSAEFPKEGPSILRIQQVVRGDSAAYFCASQARLATDTQYFGPGTRLTVL.

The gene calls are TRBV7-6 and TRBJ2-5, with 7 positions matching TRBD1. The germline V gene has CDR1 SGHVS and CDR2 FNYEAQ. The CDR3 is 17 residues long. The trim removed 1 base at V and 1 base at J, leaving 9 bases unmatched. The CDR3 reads CASSLEWSGQIQETQYF. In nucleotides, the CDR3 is TGTGCCAGCAGCTTAGAGTGGTCGGGACAGATCCAAGAGACCCAGTACTTC.

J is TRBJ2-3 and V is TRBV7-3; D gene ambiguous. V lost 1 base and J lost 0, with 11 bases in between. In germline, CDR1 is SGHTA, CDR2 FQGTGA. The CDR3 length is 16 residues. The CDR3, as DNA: TGTGCCAGCAGCTTAAACGGTTATTCTAGCACAGATACGCAGTATTTT. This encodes CASSLNGYSSTDTQYF.

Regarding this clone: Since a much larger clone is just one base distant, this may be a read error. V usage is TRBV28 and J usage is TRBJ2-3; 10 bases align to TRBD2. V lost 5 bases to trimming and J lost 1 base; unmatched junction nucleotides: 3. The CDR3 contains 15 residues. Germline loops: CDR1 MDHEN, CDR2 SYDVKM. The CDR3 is CASSAGTSGTDTQYF. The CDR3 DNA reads TGTGCCAGCAGTGCCGGGACTAGCGGCACAGATACGCAGTATTTT.

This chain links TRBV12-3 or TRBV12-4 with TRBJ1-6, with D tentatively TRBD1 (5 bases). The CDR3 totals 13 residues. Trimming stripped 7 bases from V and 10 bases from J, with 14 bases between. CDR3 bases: TGTGCCAGCACCCTGGGGGGGTACTCACCCCTCCACTTT. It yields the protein CASTLGGYSPLHF.

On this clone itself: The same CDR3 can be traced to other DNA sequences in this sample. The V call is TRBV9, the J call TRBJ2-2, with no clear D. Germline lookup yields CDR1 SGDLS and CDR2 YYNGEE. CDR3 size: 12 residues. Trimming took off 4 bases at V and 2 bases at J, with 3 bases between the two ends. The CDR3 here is CASSPNTGELFF. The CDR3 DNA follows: TGTGCCAGCAGCCCTAACACCGGGGAGCTGTTTTTT.

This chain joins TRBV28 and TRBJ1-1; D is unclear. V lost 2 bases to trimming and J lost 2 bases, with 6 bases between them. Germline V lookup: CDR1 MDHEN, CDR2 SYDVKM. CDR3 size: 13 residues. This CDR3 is CASSLGGNTEAFF. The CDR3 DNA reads TGTGCCAGCAGTTTAGGCGGAAACACTGAAGCTTTCTTT.

The CDR3 spells CASSEASGRAGETQYF. The CDR3 coding sequence is TGTGCCAGCAGTGAAGCCAGCGGGAGGGCCGGAGAGACCCAGTACTTC. The rearrangement links TRBV6-1 to TRBJ2-5, with 10 bases fitting TRBD2. CDR1 is MNHNS, CDR2 SASEGT, per germline. After removal of 0 bases from V and 4 bases from J, the junction contained 5 bases not matched to a gene. This CDR3 is 16 amino acids long.